The 21 T cell receptor beta chains below all came from one sample that was sequenced in a study of T cell responses to AZD1222 COVID-19 vaccine. Assay: immunoSEQ multiplex PCR; the TCRdb copy retains only in-frame clones and omits some. The profile shows about 160,000 clones, about nine tenths of them singletons. The sample in question was peripheral blood, obtained on day 0 of AZD1222 vaccination. The receptor source for this set is an adult in good health.

The genes are TRBV5-1 and TRBJ2-5; 9 bases agree with TRBD2. Germline lookup yields CDR1 SGHRS and CDR2 YFSETQ. CDR3 length: 15 amino acids. Trimming cost V 1 base and J 0 bases; bases outside gene matches: 1. The CDR3 spells CASSLLAGHQETQYF. The DNA for the CDR3 is TGCGCCAGCAGCTTGCTAGCGGGGCACCAAGAGACCCAGTACTTC. The full variable domain, completed using reference TRBV5-1 and TRBJ2-5, is KAGVTQTPRYLIKTRGQQVTLSCSPISGHRSVSWYQQTPGQGLQFLFEYFSETQRNKGNFPGRFSGRQFSNSRSEMNVSTLELGDSALYLCASSLLAGHQETQYFGPGTRLLVL.

This clone was observed once. The chain is built from TRBV28 and TRBJ2-7, with D tentatively TRBD1 (6 bases). From germline, CDR1 is MDHEN and CDR2 SYDVKM. V was cut by 3 bases and J by 2 bases, with 11 bases left in between. The CDR3 sequence is 14 residues long. The CDR3 bases are TGTGCCAGCAGTTTCCAGGACAGCCCCTACGAGCAGTACTTC. It codes for CASSFQDSPYEQYF.

The chain recombines TRBV4-1 with TRBJ1-2; 9 nucleotides line up with TRBD1. The CDR3 consists of 16 residues. Per the germline V gene, CDR1 is MGHRA and CDR2 is YSYEKL. The V and J ends lost 4 bases and 4 bases, in that order; junction bases with no gene match: 10. CDR3 sequence reads: CASSLQGAHGLYGYTF. CDR3 sequence (DNA): TGCGCCAGCAGCCTACAGGGGGCGCATGGTCTCTATGGCTACACCTTC.

The rearrangement joins TRBV12-5 to TRBJ1-5; D is unresolved. This CDR3 is built from 13 residues. CDR1 is LGHNT and CDR2 is FRNRAP in the germline V gene. Trimming shortened V by 6 bases and J by 4 bases, and 10 bases separated the two germline ends. The CDR3 DNA reads as TGTGCTAGTGGCTCAACAATTAATCAGCCCCAGCATTTT. It codes for CASGSTINQPQHF.

The gene calls are TRBV2 and TRBJ2-7, with D possibly matching TRBD1 (5 bases). Germline CDR1 SNHLY, CDR2 FYNNEI. Trimming stripped 0 bases from V and 3 bases from J, with 18 bases between. This CDR3 has 17 amino acids. The CDR3 spells CASSEAFDSVNSYEQYF. CDR3 in DNA: TGTGCCAGCAGTGAAGCCTTCGACAGTGTTAACAGCTACGAGCAGTACTTC.

This clone appeared once. The chain recombines TRBV13 with TRBJ2-1; D is ambiguous. The germline CDR1 and CDR2 sequences are PRHDT and FYEKMQ (reference sequence). The length of the CDR3 is 14 residues. The ends were cut back, 0 bases at V and 7 bases at J, with 10 bases in the middle. The CDR3 region is CASSLGDGSNEQFF. The CDR3, as DNA: TGTGCCAGCAGCTTAGGGGACGGTTCAAATGAGCAGTTCTTC.

This clone was seen only once. This rearrangement joins TRBV5-1 to TRBJ2-3, with D unresolved. Germline lookup yields CDR1 SGHRS and CDR2 YFSETQ. V lost 0 bases, J lost 4 bases, and 3 bases lay in between. The CDR3 is made up of 12 amino acids. The CDR3 here is CASSLVADTQYF. The CDR3 coding sequence is TGCGCCAGCAGCTTGGTAGCAGATACGCAGTATTTT.

The rearrangement joins TRBV7-6 to TRBJ2-2; 7 positions match TRBD1. The germline V gene has CDR1 SGHVS and CDR2 FNYEAQ. After removal of 3 bases from V and 0 bases from J, the junction contained 4 bases not matched to a gene. CDR3 length: 16 residues. CDR3 amino acids: CASSLQGVANTGELFF. In DNA, the CDR3 is TGTGCCAGCAGCTTGCAGGGGGTCGCGAACACCGGGGAGCTGTTTTTT.

Worth noting for this clone: The same CDR3 arises from other DNA sequences in this sample as well. The rearrangement links TRBV28 to TRBJ1-2; D gene ambiguous. Trimming cost V 3 bases and J 2 bases, with 4 bases left between them. The CDR3 is 12 amino acids. Germline V gene sequence: CDR1 MDHEN, CDR2 SYDVKM. The CDR3 spells CASSFGNYGYTF. The CDR3 DNA follows: TGTGCCAGCAGTTTCGGGAACTATGGCTACACCTTC.

The J gene is TRBJ2-5, the V gene TRBV18; perhaps TRBD1 as D (7 bases). Germline V gene lookup returns CDR1 KGHSH and CDR2 LQKENI. The length of the CDR3 is 15 residues. V lost 6 bases and J lost 4, with 18 bases in between. The CDR3 nucleotides read TGTGCCAGCTCCGAGGCGGTCCAGGGGGGAGAGACCCAGTACTTC. This gives the protein CASSEAVQGGETQYF.

The CDR3 DNA follows: TGTGCCAGCAGTTTTGGGCCCAACACTGAAGCTTTCTTT. Translated, it gives CASSFGPNTEAFF. The genes are TRBV27 and TRBJ1-1, with D unresolved. Germline V gives CDR1 MNHEY, CDR2 SMNVEV (reference sequence). This CDR3 region has 13 residues. Trimming removed 3 bases at V and 2 bases at J, with 7 bases between.

V and J are TRBV6-1 and TRBJ1-2; D remains ambiguous. Trimming removed 2 bases at V and 4 bases at J, with 11 bases between. The CDR3 totals 14 residues. Germline V lookup: CDR1 MNHNS, CDR2 SASEGT. Here the CDR3 reads CASSEWGGGYGYTF. CDR3 DNA sequence: TGTGCCAGCAGTGAATGGGGTGGAGGCTATGGCTACACCTTC.

The chain has TRBV7-9 and TRBJ1-5; 10 positions match TRBD1. V gave up 5 bases and J gave up 4 bases; unmatched junction bases: 11. CDR1 is SEHNR and CDR2 is FQNEAQ in the germline V gene (reference sequence). The CDR3 is made up of 17 amino acids. CDR3 nucleotide sequence: TGTGCCAGCAGCCTCGGGGGGACAGGGGCACCGAATCAGCCCCAGCATTTT. This codes for CASSLGGTGAPNQPQHF. The full variable domain, in which reference TRBV7-9 and TRBJ1-5 provide the parts outside the CDR3, is DTGVSQNPRHKITKRGQNVTFRCDPISEHNRLYWYRQTLGQGPEFLTYFQNEAQLEKSRLLSDRFSAERPKGSFSTLEIQRTEQGDSAMYLCASSLGGTGAPNQPQHFGDGTRLSIL.

The V and J genes are TRBV2 and TRBJ1-4; D is unclear. Germline V gene data show CDR1 as SNHLY and CDR2 as FYNNEI. The CDR3 has 13 residues. Trimming pared 8 bases from V and 0 bases from J, leaving 7 bases between. CDR3 residues: CASFRTTNEKLFF. Written as DNA, the CDR3 is TGTGCCAGCTTTCGTACAACTAATGAAAAACTGTTTTTT.

This clone turned up a few times. CDR3 protein: CASSLLVETQYF. As DNA, the CDR3 is TGTGCCAGCAGCTTATTGGTCGAGACCCAGTACTTC. The chain uses TRBV7-9 and TRBJ2-5; D unresolved. The germline V gene has CDR1 SEHNR and CDR2 FQNEAQ (reference sequence). Trimming removed 2 bases from V and 5 bases from J, with 6 bases in between. The CDR3 is made up of 12 amino acids.

This chain uses TRBV7-8 with TRBJ2-5, with D perhaps assigned TRBD1 or TRBD2 (5 bases each). V was shortened by 5 bases and J by 2 bases, with 15 bases between the two germline ends. Germline assignment: CDR1 SGHVS and CDR2 FQNEAQ. This CDR3 is 15 amino acids long. The CDR3 DNA sequence: TGTGCCAGCAGCCCGCAAGGGACGCCACAAGAGACCCAGTACTTC. Protein: CASSPQGTPQETQYF.

The J gene is TRBJ2-1, the V gene TRBV3-1 (or the pseudogene TRBV3-2); D unclear. The CDR3 runs 14 residues. Germline V CDR1 and CDR2: LGHDT, YNNKEL (reference sequence). V was pared by 0 bases and J by 13 bases, with 16 bases between. CDR3 sequence: CASSQDPLLNQQFF. CDR3 DNA: TGTGCCAGCAGCCAAGATCCCCTTTTAAACCAACAGTTCTTC.

The chain recombines TRBV6-2 or TRBV6-3 with TRBJ1-2; D is ambiguous. From germline, CDR1 is MNHEY and CDR2 SVGEGT. V was clipped by 5 bases and J by 5 bases, with 12 bases between them. The CDR3 is 13 amino acids. DNA of the CDR3: TGTGCCAGCAGTACGTTCATGGGATATGGCTACACCTTC. It encodes CASSTFMGYGYTF.

This clone has a handful of counts. This rearrangement joins TRBV24-1 to TRBJ2-2, with 8 bases matching TRBD2. The V gene end was trimmed by 0 bases and the J gene end by 3 bases; junction bases not matched to a gene: 2. Germline lookup yields CDR1 KGHDR and CDR2 SFDVKD. The CDR3 has 16 residues. CDR3 coding DNA: TGTGCCACCAGTGATTTGAACGGGGGGGACACCGGGGAGCTGTTTTTT. Translation gives CATSDLNGGDTGELFF.

The chain recombines TRBV7-2 with TRBJ2-1; 7 bases are shared with TRBD2. Germline CDR1 SGHTA, CDR2 FQGNSA. The CDR3 length is 16 residues. Unmatched junction bases numbered 5, after V lost 1 base and J lost 2 bases. CDR3: CASSLDERGAYNEQFF. The CDR3, as DNA: TGTGCCAGCAGCTTAGACGAGCGGGGAGCCTACAATGAGCAGTTCTTC.

The chain is built from TRBV5-1 and TRBJ2-7, with D perhaps matching TRBD2 (5 bases). Trimming pared 4 bases from V and 0 bases from J, leaving 17 bases between. CDR3 size: 16 residues. In germline, CDR1 is SGHRS, CDR2 YFSETQ. CDR3 residues: CASSRPAGESSYEQYF. The CDR3 DNA follows: TGCGCCAGCAGCCGCCCGGCCGGGGAGAGCTCCTACGAGCAGTACTTC.